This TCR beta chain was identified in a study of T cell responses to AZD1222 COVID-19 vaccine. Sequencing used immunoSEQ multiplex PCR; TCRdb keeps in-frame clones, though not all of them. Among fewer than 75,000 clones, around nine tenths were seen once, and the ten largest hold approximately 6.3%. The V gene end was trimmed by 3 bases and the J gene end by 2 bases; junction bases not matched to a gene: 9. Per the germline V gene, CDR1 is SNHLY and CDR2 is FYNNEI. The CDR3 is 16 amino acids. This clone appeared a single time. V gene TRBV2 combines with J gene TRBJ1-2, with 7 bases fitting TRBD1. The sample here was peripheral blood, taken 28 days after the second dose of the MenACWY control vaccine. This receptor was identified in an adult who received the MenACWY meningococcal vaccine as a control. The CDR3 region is CASSEDRTRVNYGYTF. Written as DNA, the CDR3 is TGTGCCAGCAGTGAGGACAGGACCCGAGTGAACTATGGCTACACCTTC. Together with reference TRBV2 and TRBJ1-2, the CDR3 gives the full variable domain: EPEVTQTPSHQVTQMGQEVILRCVPISNHLYFYWYRQILGQKVEFLVSFYNNEISEKSEIFDDQFSVERPDGSNFTLKIRSTKLEDSAMYFCASSEDRTRVNYGYTFGSGTRLTVV.